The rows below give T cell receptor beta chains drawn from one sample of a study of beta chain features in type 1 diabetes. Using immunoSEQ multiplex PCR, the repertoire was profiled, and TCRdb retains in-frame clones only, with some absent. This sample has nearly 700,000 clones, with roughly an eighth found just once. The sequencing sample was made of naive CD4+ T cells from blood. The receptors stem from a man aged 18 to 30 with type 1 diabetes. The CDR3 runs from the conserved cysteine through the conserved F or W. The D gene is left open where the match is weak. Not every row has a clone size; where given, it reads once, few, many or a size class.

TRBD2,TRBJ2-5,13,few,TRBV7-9,TGTGCCAGCAGCTTTAGCGGGGGTGAGACCCAGTACTTC,CASSFSGGETQYF
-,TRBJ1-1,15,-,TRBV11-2,TGTGCCAGCAGTTTAAATGCAGGGGTTGGCACTGAAGCTTTCTTT,CASSLNAGVGTEAFF
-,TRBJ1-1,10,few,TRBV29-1,TGCAGCGTTGAGCAGGGGACCGCTTTCTTT,CSVEQGTAFF
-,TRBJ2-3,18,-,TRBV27,TGTGCCAGCAGTTTATCGGCCGTCGTAGCGGTGAGGACAGATACGCAGTATTTT,CASSLSAVVAVRTDTQYF
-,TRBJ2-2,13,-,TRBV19,TGTGCCAGTAGTCAGACTAGGTCCGGGGAGCTGTTTTTT,CASSQTRSGELFF
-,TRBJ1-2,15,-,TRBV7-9,TGTGCCAGCACCTCGCAGGGGACCCCTCTCTATGGCTATACCTTC,CASTSQGTPLYGYTF
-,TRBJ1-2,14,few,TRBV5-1,TGCGCCAGCAGCTTACCAGGACCTAACTATGGCTACACCTTC,CASSLPGPNYGYTF
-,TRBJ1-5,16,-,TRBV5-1,TGCGCCAGTACGAAGACTGGGCGCGGTAGCAATCAGCCCCAGCATTTT,CASTKTGRGSNQPQHF
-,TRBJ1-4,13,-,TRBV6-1,TGTGCCAGCAGGATCCCTGCTAATGAAAAACTGTTTTTT,CASRIPANEKLFF
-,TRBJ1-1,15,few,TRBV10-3,TGTGCCATCACAAACCGGTGGACATCGAACACTGAAGCTTTCTTT,CAITNRWTSNTEAFF
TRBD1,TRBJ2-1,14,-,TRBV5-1,TGCGCCAGCAGCCTAGGGACAGGGGTCCATGAGCAGTTCTTC,CASSLGTGVHEQFF
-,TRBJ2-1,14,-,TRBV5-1,TGCGCCAGCAGCATTAGCATGGCGCGAAATGAGCAGTTCTTC,CASSISMARNEQFF
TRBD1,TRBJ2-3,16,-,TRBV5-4,TGTGCCAGCAGCATCCGACAGGGGGGTGGTGCAGATACGCAGTATTTT,CASSIRQGGGADTQYF
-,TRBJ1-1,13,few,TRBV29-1,TGCAGCGTTGAAGCTGACTTTGCCCTTGAAGCTTTCTTT,CSVEADFALEAFF
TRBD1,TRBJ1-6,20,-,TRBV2,TGTGCCAGCAGTGAAGCCCGACAGGGGGTTCCCAGCTCCTATAATTCACCCCTCCACTTT,CASSEARQGVPSSYNSPLHF
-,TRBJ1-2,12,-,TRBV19,TGTGCCAGTAGTATAGGTAGCAGTGGCTACACCTTC,CASSIGSSGYTF
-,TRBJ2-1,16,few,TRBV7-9,TGTGCCAGCAGCGCGCGGGCGGGGGCCTTATACAATGAGCAGTTCTTC,CASSARAGALYNEQFF
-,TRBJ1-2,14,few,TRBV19,TGTGCCAGTAGTATAGGGGCACCAGACTATGGCTACACCTTC,CASSIGAPDYGYTF
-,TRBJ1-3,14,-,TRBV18,TGTGCCAGCTCACCAGAATCCAGCCGAAACACCATATATTTT,CASSPESSRNTIYF
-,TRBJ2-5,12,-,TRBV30,TGTGCCTGGAGTTCGTCCCGAGAGACCCAGTACTTC,CAWSSSRETQYF
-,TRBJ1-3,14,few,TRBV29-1,TGCAGCGTTGTAGTAGTAGCCTCTGGAAACACCATATATTTT,CSVVVVASGNTIYF
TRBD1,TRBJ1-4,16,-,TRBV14,TGTGCCAGCAGCGAGTTCAAGGGGGCGGCTAATGAAAAACTGTTTTTT,CASSEFKGAANEKLFF
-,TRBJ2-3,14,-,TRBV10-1,TGCGCCAGCAGTGAGCGTGGTGACACAGATACGCAGTATTTT,CASSERGDTDTQYF
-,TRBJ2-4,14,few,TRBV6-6,TGTGCCAGCAGTCCCGGACCTGCCAAAAACATTCAGTACTTC,CASSPGPAKNIQYF
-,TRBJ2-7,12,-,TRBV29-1,TGCAGCGTCGTAGCGGAGTCCTACGAGCAGTACTTC,CSVVAESYEQYF
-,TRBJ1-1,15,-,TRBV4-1,TGCGCCAGCAGCCTGGGTGTTGGGTGGAACACTGAAGCTTTCTTT,CASSLGVGWNTEAFF
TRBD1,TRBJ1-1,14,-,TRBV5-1,TGCGCCAGCAGCTTGGGACAGGGTATTGGTGAAGCTTTCTTT,CASSLGQGIGEAFF
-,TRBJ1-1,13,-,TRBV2,TGTGCCAGCAGTTTAAAGCGGGACACTGAAGCTTTCTTT,CASSLKRDTEAFF
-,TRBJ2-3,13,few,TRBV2,TGTGCCAGCAGCAACAGACTCACAGATACGCAGTATTTT,CASSNRLTDTQYF
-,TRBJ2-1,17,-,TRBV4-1,TGCGCCAGCAGCCAAGATACGTGGACGGAACGTAACAATGAGCAGTTCTTC,CASSQDTWTERNNEQFF
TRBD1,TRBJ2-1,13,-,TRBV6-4,TGTGCCAGCAGCACAGGGGCCTACAATGAGCAGTTCTTC,CASSTGAYNEQFF
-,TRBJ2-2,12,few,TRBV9,TGTGCCAGCACGGCGCAGACCGGGGAGCTGTTTTTT,CASTAQTGELFF
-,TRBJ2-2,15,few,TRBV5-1,TGCGCCAGCAGCTTGGAACAGAGCGGCACCGGGGAGCTGTTTTTT,CASSLEQSGTGELFF
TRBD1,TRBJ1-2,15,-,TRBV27,TGTGCCAGCAGCCCCCTCGGGGGGACAGCAGAGGGCTACACCTTC,CASSPLGGTAEGYTF
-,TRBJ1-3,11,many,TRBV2,TGTGCCAGCAGTGTTGGAAACACCATATATTTT,CASSVGNTIYF
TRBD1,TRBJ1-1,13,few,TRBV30,TGTGCCTGGGGGACAGGGGTTGAGACTGAAGCTTTCTTT,CAWGTGVETEAFF